These 8 T cell receptor beta chains were all obtained from the same sample, sequenced in a study of T cells in Graves' hyperthyroidism and ophthalmopathy. TCR beta CDR3 regions were amplified from RNA. Primed by the HTBI set, a first-round RT-PCR was run on the TCR CDR3. Each CDR3 protein is one row after TCRdb ran MiXCR on the multiplex PCR reads. The sample records about 480,000 distinct CDR3 sequences, roughly a quarter being singletons. Sequencing was performed on blood. The receptors derive from a woman aged 25 to 45 with Graves' ophthalmopathy.

The V and J genes are TRBV11-1 and TRBJ2-5; 7 positions match TRBD1. Germline CDR1 is SGHAT and CDR2 is FQDESV (reference sequence). V was pared by 3 bases and J by 5 bases, with 6 bases of the junction left unmatched. This CDR3 is built from 14 residues. This CDR3 is CASSFTGAGETQYF. CDR3 coding DNA: TGTGCCAGCAGCTTTACAGGGGCCGGGGAGACCCAGTACTTC.

This clonotype came up once. CDR3 DNA: TGTGCCACCCGGGACCCAAAGGTCGTCTACGAGCAGTACTTC. As protein: CATRDPKVVYEQYF. This chain uses TRBV10-3 with TRBJ2-7; D is perhaps TRBD1 or TRBD2 (5 bases each). Deletions cut 10 bases from V and 3 bases from J, with 19 bases between. Per the germline V gene, CDR1 is ENHRY and CDR2 is SYGVKD. This CDR3 is built from 14 residues.

This clonotype came up a few times. The chain carries TRBV24-1 and TRBJ2-5, with TRBD2 identical over 10 bases. This CDR3 has 16 amino acids. Germline CDR1 is KGHDR and CDR2 is SFDVKD. V dropped 3 bases and J dropped 4; count of bases not matched to a gene: 7. CDR3 nucleotide sequence: TGTGCCACCAGTGATCCAGCAGCGGGAGGGCTAGAGACCCAGTACTTC. Its translation is CATSDPAAGGLETQYF.

The rearrangement links TRBV19 to TRBJ2-7; D remains ambiguous. The CDR3 spans 14 residues. Germline V gene sequence: CDR1 LNHDA, CDR2 SQIVND (reference sequence). The V gene lost 6 bases and the J gene lost 0 bases, with 12 bases spanning the gap. The CDR3 DNA follows: TGTGCCAGTAGCACCACAGAGAGCTCCTACGAGCAGTACTTC. Protein sequence: CASSTTESSYEQYF.

This clonotype was picked up many times. V and J are TRBV6-1 and TRBJ1-1, with D perhaps TRBD1 (6 bases). CDR3 length: 14 residues. CDR1 and CDR2 (germline): MNHNS, SASEGT. With 6 bases removed from V and 1 base from J, the gap between germline ends came to 12 bases. The CDR3 spells CASRKGGANTEAFF. CDR3 nucleotide sequence: TGTGCCAGCAGAAAAGGGGGTGCGAACACTGAAGCTTTCTTT.

The chain combines TRBV19 with TRBJ1-5; unclear D gene. This CDR3 region has 14 residues. V lost 7 bases, J lost 11 bases, and 21 bases lay in between. Germline assignment: CDR1 LNHDA and CDR2 SQIVND (reference sequence). CDR3 protein: CASKKDEVYRAQHF. As DNA, the CDR3 is TGTGCCAGTAAAAAGGACGAGGTCTATCGGGCCCAGCATTTT.

This clonotype was detected ten times or more. The V call is TRBV2, the J call TRBJ1-2; 7 bases line up with TRBD1. With 5 bases clipped from V and 5 bases from J, the junction kept 11 bases outside the gene matches. The germline V gene has CDR1 SNHLY and CDR2 FYNNEI. This CDR3 is 15 amino acids long. The CDR3 DNA reads as TGTGCCAGCAGTCTTACGACAGGGCTAGGGTATGGCTACACCTTC. Translating gives CASSLTTGLGYGYTF.

A few counts support this clonotype. The rearrangement uses TRBV3-1 and TRBJ2-5, with D possibly TRBD2 on 5 matching bases. The V end was cut by 6 bases, the J end by 5 bases, with 10 bases between. Germline V gene sequence: CDR1 LGHDT, CDR2 YNNKEL (reference sequence). The CDR3 extends over 12 amino acids. The CDR3 protein is CASSRESETQYF. In DNA, the CDR3 is TGTGCCAGCAGTAGGGAGTCCGAGACCCAGTACTTC.